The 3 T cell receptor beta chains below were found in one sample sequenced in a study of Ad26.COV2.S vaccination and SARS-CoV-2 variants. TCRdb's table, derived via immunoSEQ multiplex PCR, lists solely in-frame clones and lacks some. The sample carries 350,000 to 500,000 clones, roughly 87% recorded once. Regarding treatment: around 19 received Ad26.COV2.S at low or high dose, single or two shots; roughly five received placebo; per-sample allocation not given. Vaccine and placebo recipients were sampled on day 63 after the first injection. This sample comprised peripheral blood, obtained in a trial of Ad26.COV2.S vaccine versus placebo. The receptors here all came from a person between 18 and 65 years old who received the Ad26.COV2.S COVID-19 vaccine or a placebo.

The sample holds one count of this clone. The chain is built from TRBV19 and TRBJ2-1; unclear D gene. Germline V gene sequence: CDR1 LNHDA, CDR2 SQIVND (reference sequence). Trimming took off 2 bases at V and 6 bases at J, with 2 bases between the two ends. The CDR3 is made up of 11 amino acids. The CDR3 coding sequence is TGTGCCAGTAGTATAATCAATGAGCAGTTCTTC. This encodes CASSIINEQFF. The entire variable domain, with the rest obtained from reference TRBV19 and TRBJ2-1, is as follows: DGGITQSPKYLFRKEGQNVTLSCEQNLNHDAMYWYRQDPGQGLRLIYYSQIVNDFQKGDIAEGYSVSREKKESFPLTVTSAQKNPTAFYLCASSIINEQFFGPGTRLTVL.

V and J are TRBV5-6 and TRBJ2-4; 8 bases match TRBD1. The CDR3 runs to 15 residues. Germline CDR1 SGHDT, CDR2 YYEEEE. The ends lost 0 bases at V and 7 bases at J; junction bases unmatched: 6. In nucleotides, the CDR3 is TGTGCCAGCAGCTTGGGAGGCGGGACAGGCAACATTCAGTACTTC. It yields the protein CASSLGGGTGNIQYF.

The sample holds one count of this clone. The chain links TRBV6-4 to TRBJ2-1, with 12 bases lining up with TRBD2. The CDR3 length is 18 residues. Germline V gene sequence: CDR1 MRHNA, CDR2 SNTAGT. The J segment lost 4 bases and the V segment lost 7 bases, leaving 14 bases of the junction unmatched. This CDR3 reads CASTPHRLAGAIYNEQFF. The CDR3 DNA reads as TGTGCCAGCACCCCCCACCGACTAGCGGGGGCTATATACAATGAGCAGTTCTTC.